Listed below are T cell receptor beta chains from one sample, sequenced in a study of Tregs in tolerant kidney transplant recipients. Here immunoSEQ multiplex PCR was the method, and the copy in TCRdb shows in-frame clones only, minus some. Among tens of thousands of clones, 80% to 90% were seen once, and the ten largest hold 3.5% to 4.5%. The sample was CD4+ T cells from blood (PBMCs), taken 6 months after the transplant. All receptors derive from a human patient who received a combined kidney and bone marrow transplant. Some T cells may be provided by the graft donor. CDR3s include the opening cysteine and the closing phenylalanine or tryptophan. A D gene is named only where the DNA matches it firmly. Rows give clone size only sometimes, using once, few, many, or a class for an expanded clone.

clone size,V gene,D gene,J gene,CDR3 protein,CDR3 DNA
once,TRBV18,TRBD1,TRBJ2-7,CASSPQGAAYEQYF,TGTGCCAGCTCACCACAGGGGGCCGCCTACGAGCAGTACTTC
NA,TRBV19,TRBD1,TRBJ1-2,CASATTGEGYGYTF,TGTGCCAGTGCCACGACAGGGGAGGGCTATGGCTACACCTTC
NA,TRBV18,NA,TRBJ1-5,CASSPLGDQPQHF,TGTGCCAGCTCACCGCTAGGGGATCAGCCCCAGCATTTT
NA,TRBV2,TRBD1,TRBJ1-5,CASYRGYNQPQHF,TGTGCCAGCTACAGGGGCTACAATCAGCCCCAGCATTTT
NA,TRBV7-3,NA,TRBJ2-7,CASSLSGASSYEQYF,TGTGCCAGCAGCTTAAGTGGGGCTAGCTCCTACGAGCAGTACTTC
NA,TRBV7-2,NA,TRBJ2-7,CASSLVRYEQYF,TGTGCCAGCAGCTTAGTGCGCTACGAGCAGTACTTC
NA,TRBV5-1,TRBD1,TRBJ2-1,CASSLTGTGVDEQFF,TGCGCCAGCAGCTTGACCGGGACAGGTGTCGATGAGCAGTTCTTC
NA,TRBV30,NA,TRBJ1-4,CAWTVKLGGVEKLFF,TGTGCCTGGACCGTCAAACTCGGGGGAGTTGAAAAACTGTTTTTT
NA,TRBV11-2,NA,TRBJ2-7,CASSLAGKSYEQYF,TGTGCCAGCAGCTTAGCCGGGAAATCCTACGAGCAGTACTTC
once,TRBV20-1,TRBD2,TRBJ2-7,CSAAGGDEQYF,TGCAGTGCAGCGGGGGGGGACGAGCAGTACTTC
NA,TRBV7-2,TRBD2,TRBJ2-3,CASSPSGGQTGSRYF,TGTGCCAGCAGCCCCAGCGGGGGGCAAACCGGATCGAGGTATTTT
once,TRBV5-1,TRBD2,TRBJ2-3,CASRPGLAGGGDTQYF,TGCGCCAGCAGACCGGGACTAGCGGGAGGGGGAGATACGCAGTATTTT
NA,TRBV19,TRBD2,TRBJ2-7,CASSIGGRYEQYF,TGTGCCAGTAGTATCGGGGGGAGGTACGAGCAGTACTTC
NA,TRBV30,NA,TRBJ2-6,CAWSELGRFTSGANVLTF,TGTGCCTGGAGTGAGCTAGGGAGATTTACCTCTGGGGCCAACGTCCTGACTTTC
few,TRBV18,NA,TRBJ1-2,CASSPDSDGYTF,TGTGCCAGCTCACCCGACAGCGATGGCTACACCTTC
NA,TRBV27,TRBD2,TRBJ2-1,CASSSLSGTSDYNEQFF,TGTGCCAGCAGCTCCCTTTCCGGGACTAGCGACTACAATGAGCAGTTCTTC
NA,TRBV6-1,NA,TRBJ1-2,CASSTVYYGYTF,TGTGCCAGCAGCACAGTGTACTATGGCTACACCTTC
NA,TRBV21-1,NA,TRBJ2-5,CASSKGRVVETQYF,TGTGCCAGCAGCAAGGGGAGGGTCGTGGAGACCCAGTACTTC
once,TRBV15,NA,TRBJ1-1,CATSSDQGGRNTEAFF,TGTGCCACCAGTAGTGATCAGGGAGGGCGAAACACTGAAGCTTTCTTT
NA,TRBV7-8,TRBD2,TRBJ2-5,CASSLAYPPSGQETQYF,TGTGCCAGCAGCTTAGCCTACCCCCCTAGCGGACAAGAGACCCAGTACTTC
NA,TRBV9,TRBD1,TRBJ2-1,CASSAAGTGNNEQFF,TGTGCCAGCAGCGCTGCCGGGACAGGCAACAATGAGCAGTTCTTC
NA,TRBV14,NA,TRBJ2-7,CASSQVVGGWNEQYF,TGTGCCAGCAGCCAAGTCGTTGGAGGGTGGAACGAGCAGTACTTC
NA,TRBV2,NA,TRBJ1-5,CASRGSNQPQHF,TGTGCCAGTCGGGGTAGCAATCAGCCCCAGCATTTT
once,TRBV5-1,NA,TRBJ2-1,CASSLGAGAWGEFF,TGCGCCAGCAGCTTGGGGGCAGGGGCCTGGGGTGAGTTCTTC
NA,TRBV11-3,NA,TRBJ2-7,CASSLGASGTYEQYF,TGTGCCAGCAGCTTAGGGGCTTCAGGTACCTACGAGCAGTACTTC
NA,TRBV5-1,NA,TRBJ1-1,CASRPSIQGNTEAFF,TGCGCCAGCAGACCTTCCATACAGGGGAACACTGAAGCTTTCTTT
NA,TRBV27,NA,TRBJ1-2,CASSLLGSPSYGYTF,TGTGCCAGCAGTCTCCTAGGTAGCCCTAGCTATGGCTACACCTTC
few,TRBV30,NA,TRBJ2-7,CAWSIAGIVYEQYF,TGTGCCTGGAGTATCGCAGGGATTGTGTACGAGCAGTACTTC
NA,TRBV7-2,TRBD1,TRBJ2-3,CASSLAGGSADTQYF,TGTGCCAGCAGCTTAGCAGGGGGCAGCGCAGATACGCAGTATTTT
NA,TRBV4-1,NA,TRBJ2-7,CASSQPGQRAYEQYF,TGCGCCAGCAGCCAACCGGGACAACGAGCCTACGAGCAGTACTTC
once,TRBV4-3,TRBD2,TRBJ2-5,CASSHLLAGAGETQYF,TGCGCCAGCAGCCACCTACTAGCGGGAGCGGGGGAGACCCAGTACTTC
NA,TRBV7-2,TRBD2,TRBJ2-1,CASSLLGLGGGEQFF,TGTGCCAGCAGCTTACTAGGTTTGGGGGGGGGTGAGCAGTTCTTC
NA,TRBV20-1,TRBD1,TRBJ2-7,CSAPGTAEQYF,TGCAGTGCCCCCGGGACAGCAGAGCAGTACTTC
NA,TRBV4-2,TRBD2,TRBJ2-1,CASSQQTSGGAYNEQFF,TGTGCCAGCAGCCAACAGACTAGCGGGGGAGCCTACAATGAGCAGTTCTTC
once,TRBV27,NA,TRBJ2-1,CASSFIRGAYNEQFF,TGTGCCAGCAGTTTTATCAGGGGGGCCTACAATGAGCAGTTCTTC
NA,TRBV11-3,NA,TRBJ2-7,CASSLGHSSYEQYF,TGTGCCAGCAGCTTAGGACACAGCTCCTACGAGCAGTACTTC
NA,TRBV28,TRBD1,TRBJ1-6,CASRTDRVNSPLHF,TGTGCCAGCAGGACGGACAGGGTAAATTCACCCCTCCACTTT
NA,TRBV5-1,TRBD2,TRBJ2-3,CASRGRGGSVADTQYF,TGCGCCAGCAGGGGGCGGGGGGGCTCTGTTGCAGATACGCAGTATTTT
NA,TRBV18,TRBD1,TRBJ1-5,CASSLTGADQPQHF,TGTGCCAGCTCACTGACAGGGGCCGACCAGCCCCAGCATTTT
once,TRBV11-3,NA,TRBJ2-5,CASSPTAGQETQYF,TGTGCCAGCAGCCCCACCGCGGGACAAGAGACCCAGTACTTC
NA,TRBV9,TRBD2,TRBJ2-2,CASSLPRDYMPPGTGELFF,TGTGCCAGCAGCCTTCCCCGGGACTACATGCCGCCTGGCACCGGGGAGCTGTTTTTT
once,TRBV5-8,NA,TRBJ2-5,CASNRRGANKGEQYF,TGTGCCAGCAATCGGAGGGGCGCGAATAAAGGAGAGCAGTACTTC
NA,TRBV18,TRBD2,TRBJ2-3,CASSPIVAGGSSGTDTQYF,TGTGCCAGCTCACCCATTGTAGCGGGGGGTTCCTCTGGCACAGATACGCAGTATTTT
NA,TRBV5-4,NA,TRBJ2-5,CASSSRVRETQYF,TGTGCCAGCAGCTCCAGGGTTAGGGAGACCCAGTACTTC
NA,TRBV19,TRBD1,TRBJ1-6,CASSIEGNRGWSPLHF,TGTGCCAGTAGTATAGAAGGGAACAGGGGTTGGTCACCCCTCCACTTT
few,TRBV7-2,TRBD2,TRBJ2-3,CASSLRDYTRADTQYF,TGTGCCAGCAGCTTAAGGGACTATACGCGTGCAGATACGCAGTATTTT
NA,TRBV11-2,TRBD2,TRBJ2-7,CASSLEVAGGGEQYF,TGTGCCAGCAGCTTAGAGGTAGCGGGAGGTGGAGAGCAGTACTTC
NA,TRBV5-6,NA,TRBJ2-2,CASSFRGALNTGELFF,TGTGCCAGCAGCTTTCGAGGAGCTCTGAACACCGGGGAGCTGTTTTTT
medium-sized,TRBV2,TRBD1,TRBJ2-5,CASSTTGSGTQYF,TGTGCCAGCAGTACGACAGGGAGTGGGACCCAGTACTTC
NA,TRBV7-2,NA,TRBJ1-3,CASSLETGSGNTIYF,TGTGCCAGCAGCTTAGAGACTGGCTCTGGAAACACCATATATTTT
NA,TRBV14,TRBD2,TRBJ2-1,CASSQELAGRYNEQFF,TGTGCCAGCAGCCAGGAGTTAGCGGGGCGTTACAATGAGCAGTTCTTC
few,TRBV19,NA,TRBJ2-1,CASNRDLLFVEQFF,TGTGCCAGTAACAGGGACCTCCTATTTGTTGAGCAGTTCTTC
NA,TRBV7-4,TRBD2,TRBJ2-5,CASSFLLADQETQYF,TGTGCCAGCAGCTTTCTGCTAGCGGATCAAGAGACCCAGTACTTC
NA,TRBV9,NA,TRBJ2-5,CASSVGVDLATQYF,TGTGCCAGCAGCGTAGGAGTGGACTTGGCGACCCAGTACTTC
NA,TRBV9,TRBD2,TRBJ2-7,CASSVTSGNPSYEQYF,TGTGCCAGCAGCGTAACTAGCGGGAATCCGAGCTACGAGCAGTACTTC